The source of this TCR beta chain is a study of blood T cell repertoires in COVID-19 (dated by TCRdb to the early 2020s). For context, the study as a whole: Samples covering the acute and convalescent phases of COVID-19 were provided by collaborators in the United States, Italy and Spain. The prospective study material was composed of cDNA or gDNA derived from T cells, B-cell-depleted T cells, or PBMCs. Subjects who had been exposed to COVID-19, were actively infected with it, or had recovered from it provided the deeply sampled blood TCRbeta repertoires that made up the dataset. The repertoires were released in a freely available public database intended as a resource for research on the immune response to SARS-CoV-2. The samples were drawn from the first 160 participants of the ongoing ImmuneRACE study and from 950 to 1,500 subjects provided by 6 global collaborators. Nearly every sample came with metadata listing a de-identified subject ID, COVID-19 status, age in years and sex. Where available, HLA class I and class II types were taken from metadata supplied by the sample provider and were not determined by assay-based typing.

At one collaborating source in Seattle, patients were enrolled during active infection and were followed longitudinally through the course of disease. Collaborating institutions collected whole blood in K2EDTA tubes following their own protocols. Collaborator samples were shipped for TCRbeta analysis as frozen whole blood, isolated PBMCs, or DNA extracted from either sample type. Here is what the overall study found, with its caveats: The quantity of clinical and demographic metadata differed by source and by participant and was supplied without curation.

In regard to this clone: What this receptor recognizes is not known. No quality values exist for individual bases; no much larger clone is one base distant.

TCRbeta CDR3 regions were amplified from genomic DNA using the immunoSEQ Assay, a bias-controlled multiplex PCR. Under the source paper's analysis protocol: The number of nucleated cells in each sample was estimated from the amplification of reference gene primers within the assay. Sequence reads were collapsed and filtered to measure the absolute abundance of every unique TCRbeta CDR3 rearrangement. For each sample, productive Simpson clonality was calculated as the square root of Simpson's diversity index over productive rearrangements. The clones in this table, taken by TCRdb from immuneACCESS, are in-frame only. Not every clone is retained; where verified, under half of the shortfall comes from an unresolved V gene, and the cause of the rest is unknown. The V and J calls and clone size were taken over from that table, and D and trimming were inferred from the DNA. This sample lists fewer than 300,000 clones; 91% were detected once. Of the sample, 2.5% to 3% falls within the top ten clones.

From a lookup of the germline V gene (reference sequence), CDR1 and CDR2 are SGHAT and FQDESV. The CDR3 sequence holds 15 residues, the cysteine and phenylalanine included. Only the CDR3 portion is preserved as DNA: 45 bases, with reading frame beginning at the first base. Trimming at the junction amounts to 5 bases on V and 2 bases on J, and the germline ends lie 14 bases apart. Material for sequencing was peripheral blood. This TCR was sampled from a person in their late teens or twenties with COVID-19, enrolled during active disease. The chain links TRBV11-1 with TRBJ2-3; TRBD2 might be the D gene, on 6 matching bases. The CDR3 reads as follows: CASSTRGTDTDTQYF. The DNA sequence follows: TGTGCCAGCAGCACACGCGGGACCGACACAGATACGCAGTATTTT.